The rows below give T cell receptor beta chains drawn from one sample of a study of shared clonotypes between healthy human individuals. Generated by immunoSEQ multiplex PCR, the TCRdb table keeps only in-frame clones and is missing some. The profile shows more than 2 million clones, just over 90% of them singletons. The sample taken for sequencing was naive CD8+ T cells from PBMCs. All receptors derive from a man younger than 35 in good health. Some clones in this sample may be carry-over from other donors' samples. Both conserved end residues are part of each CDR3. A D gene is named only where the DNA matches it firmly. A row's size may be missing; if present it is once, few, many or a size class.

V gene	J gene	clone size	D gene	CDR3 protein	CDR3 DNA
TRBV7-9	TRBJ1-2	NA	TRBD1	CASSSNRGPNYGYTF	TGTGCCAGCAGCTCCAATAGGGGGCCTAACTATGGCTACACCTTC
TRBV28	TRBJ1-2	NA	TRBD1	CASSPLTGFRGYTF	TGTGCCAGCAGTCCCTTGACAGGGTTCCGCGGCTACACCTTC
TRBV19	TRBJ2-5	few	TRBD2	CASSLTLTSGPRETQYF	TGTGCCAGTAGTCTTACGTTAACTAGCGGCCCGAGAGAGACCCAGTACTTC
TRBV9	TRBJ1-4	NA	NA	CASSVRPGEGNEKLFF	TGTGCCAGCAGCGTACGGCCTGGAGAGGGTAATGAAAAACTGTTTTTT
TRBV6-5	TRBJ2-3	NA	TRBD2	CASSLLAGRTDTQYF	TGTGCCAGCAGTTTACTAGCGGGGCGCACAGATACGCAGTATTTT
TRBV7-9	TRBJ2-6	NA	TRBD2	CASSLGLAGVGANVLTF	TGTGCCAGCAGCCTGGGACTAGCGGGAGTTGGGGCCAACGTCCTGACTTTC
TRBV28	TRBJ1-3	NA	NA	CASSFYTGNTIYF	TGTGCCAGCAGTTTCTACACTGGAAACACCATATATTTT
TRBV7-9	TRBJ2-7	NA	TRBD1	CASSHRGPYEQYF	TGTGCCAGCAGCCACAGGGGCCCCTACGAGCAGTACTTC
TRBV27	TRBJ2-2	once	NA	CASRGGLNTGELFF	TGTGCCAGCAGAGGGGGGCTGAACACCGGGGAGCTGTTTTTT
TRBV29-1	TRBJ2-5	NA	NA	CSVEKRQEWQTQYF	TGCAGCGTTGAAAAGAGACAGGAGTGGCAGACCCAGTACTTC
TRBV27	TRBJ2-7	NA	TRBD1	CASSPWTGGISYEQYF	TGTGCCAGCAGTCCATGGACAGGGGGGATTTCCTACGAGCAGTACTTC
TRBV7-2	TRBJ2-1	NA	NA	CASSLVEGSSYNEQFF	TGTGCCAGCAGCTTAGTCGAAGGTAGCTCCTACAATGAGCAGTTCTTC
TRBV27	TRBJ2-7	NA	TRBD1	CASSLRQGGFYEQYF	TGTGCCAGCAGTTTGCGACAGGGCGGTTTCTACGAGCAGTACTTC
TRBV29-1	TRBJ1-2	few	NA	CSAEGGLVYGYTF	TGCAGCGCTGAAGGGGGTTTGGTCTATGGCTACACCTTC
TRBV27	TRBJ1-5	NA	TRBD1	CASRPGQGEGSVYQPQHF	TGTGCCAGCCGACCGGGACAGGGCGAGGGAAGTGTTTATCAGCCCCAGCATTTT
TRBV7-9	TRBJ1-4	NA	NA	CASSLGGVGDEKLFF	TGTGCCAGCAGCTTAGGAGGGGTAGGAGATGAAAAACTGTTTTTT
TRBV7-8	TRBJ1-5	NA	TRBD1	CASSFGTAVSNQPQHF	TGTGCCAGCAGCTTCGGGACAGCCGTGAGCAATCAGCCCCAGCATTTT
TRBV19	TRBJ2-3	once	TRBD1	CASSTDRGGPDTQYF	TGTGCCAGTAGTACCGACAGGGGTGGGCCAGATACGCAGTATTTT
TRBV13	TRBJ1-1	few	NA	CASSLVYLNTEAFF	TGTGCCAGCAGCTTAGTATATCTGAACACTGAAGCTTTCTTT
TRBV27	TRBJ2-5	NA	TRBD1	CAIGTAKETQYF	TGTGCCATAGGGACAGCCAAAGAGACCCAGTACTTC
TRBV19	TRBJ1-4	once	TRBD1	CASSTPAGTANEKLFF	TGTGCCAGTAGTACCCCGGCCGGGACAGCCAATGAAAAACTGTTTTTT
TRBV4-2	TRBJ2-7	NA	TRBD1	CASSQDEGQGREQYF	TGTGCCAGCAGCCAAGATGAGGGACAGGGGAGGGAGCAGTACTTC
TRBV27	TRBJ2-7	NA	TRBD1	CASSFGAGGYEQYF	TGTGCCAGCAGTTTTGGCGCAGGGGGCTACGAGCAGTACTTC
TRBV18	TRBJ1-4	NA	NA	CASSPAGASEKLFF	TGTGCCAGCTCACCCGCGGGGGCGAGTGAAAAACTGTTTTTT
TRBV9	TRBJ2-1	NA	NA	CASSSGRGNEQFF	TGTGCCAGCAGCTCCGGCCGGGGCAATGAGCAGTTCTTC
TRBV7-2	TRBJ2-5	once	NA	CASSGGLSYQETQYF	TGTGCCAGCAGCGGGGGACTCTCGTACCAAGAGACCCAGTACTTC
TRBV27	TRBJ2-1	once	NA	CASSLARSYNEQFF	TGTGCCAGCAGTTTGGCCAGATCCTACAATGAGCAGTTCTTC
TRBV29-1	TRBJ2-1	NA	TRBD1	CSVVDRGQVVPNEQFF	TGCAGCGTTGTAGATAGGGGGCAAGTCGTCCCCAATGAGCAGTTCTTC
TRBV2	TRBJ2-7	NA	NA	CASSELYEQYF	TGTGCCAGCAGTGAATTGTACGAGCAGTACTTC
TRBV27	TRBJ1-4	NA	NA	CASSLSIWDRNEKLFF	TGTGCCAGCAGTTTATCGATTTGGGACCGTAATGAAAAACTGTTTTTT